Listed below are T cell receptor beta chains from one sample, sequenced in a study of cytomegalovirus exposure and HLA in healthy donors. Some clones are missing from TCRdb's copy, which holds only in-frame ones; the method was immunoSEQ multiplex PCR. The repertoire holds about 190,000 clones, roughly 80% seen once, with 1.6% in the top ten. The sequencing sample was made of PBMCs. Source of these receptors: a woman aged 18-29 years in good health and CMV-seronegative. CDR3s include the opening cysteine and the closing phenylalanine or tryptophan. D genes are given only for firm matches. The size of a clone is reported for some rows only, either as once, few or many, or as a class for expanded clones.

TRBJ2-5,TRBV5-1,.,.,TGCGCCAGCAGCTCGGGAGCGGGACAATTTCAAGAGACCCAGTACTTC,CASSSGAGQFQETQYF
TRBJ2-7,TRBV7-3,.,few,TGTGCCAGCAGCTTCAGGATCGGTGACGAGCAGTACTTC,CASSFRIGDEQYF
TRBJ1-2,TRBV19,TRBD1,once,TGTGCCGGATACAGGGGGCCATCCGGCTACACCTTC,CAGYRGPSGYTF
TRBJ1-5,TRBV27,TRBD1,.,TGTGCCAGCAGTTCCGGGACAGGGCGCAATCAGCCCCAGCATTTT,CASSSGTGRNQPQHF
TRBJ2-7,TRBV7-2,TRBD2,.,TGTGCCAGCAGCTGGGGAAGCGGAGCGGGGCGCCTCGGCGAGCAGTACTTC,CASSWGSGAGRLGEQYF
TRBJ2-2,TRBV16,.,.,TGTGCCAGCAGCCAGTCCAGGTTCAACGGGGAGCTGTTTTTT,CASSQSRFNGELFF
TRBJ1-1,TRBV30,.,.,TGTGCCTGGATCCCTGGGGAGGGGGGTAACACTGAAGCTTTCTTT,CAWIPGEGGNTEAFF
TRBJ1-2,TRBV7-9,.,once,TGTGCCAGCAGCATCGGACACGTTCCAGACTATGGCTACACCTTC,CASSIGHVPDYGYTF
TRBJ2-1,TRBV4-3,TRBD2,few,TGCGCCAGCAGCCAAGTCACTAGCGTAGGTGAGCAGTTCTTC,CASSQVTSVGEQFF
TRBJ2-7,TRBV19,TRBD1,.,TGTGCCAGTAGCAAACATGACAGGGGGCTCTACGAGCAGTACTTC,CASSKHDRGLYEQYF
TRBJ1-2,TRBV4-2,TRBD1,.,TGTGCCAGCAGCCAAGGGACAGGGGGTACTAACTATGGCTACACCTTC,CASSQGTGGTNYGYTF
TRBJ2-3,TRBV6-5,TRBD2,.,TGTGCCAGCAGTTACGGAGCGGGGACTAGCACAGATACGCAGTATTTT,CASSYGAGTSTDTQYF
TRBJ1-1,TRBV18,.,.,TGTGCCAGCTCTTTTCAGTCGAACACTGAAGCTTTCTTT,CASSFQSNTEAFF
TRBJ2-5,TRBV11-3,TRBD2,.,TGTGCCAGCAGCAGTGGGACTAGCAGACAAGAGACCCAGTACTTC,CASSSGTSRQETQYF
TRBJ2-1,TRBV5-1,TRBD2,.,TGCGCCAGCAGCTTGCAGGCCCGGACTAGCGCGTACAATGAGCAGTTCTTC,CASSLQARTSAYNEQFF
TRBJ2-4,TRBV19,TRBD1,.,TGTGCCAGTAGTATAGGGACAGGCAAAAACATTCAGTACTTC,CASSIGTGKNIQYF
TRBJ2-6,TRBV27,.,.,TGTGCCAGCAGTTTATGGAGCTCTGGGGCCAACGTCCTGACTTTC,CASSLWSSGANVLTF
TRBJ1-1,TRBV19,.,.,TGTGCCAGTAGTACCACGGTGGAGACTGAAGCTTTCTTT,CASSTTVETEAFF
TRBJ1-2,TRBV5-1,.,.,TGCGCCAGCAGCTTGAGTACGCGACAGGAGGGCTACACCTTC,CASSLSTRQEGYTF
TRBJ1-3,TRBV28,.,.,TGTGCCAGCAGCCCGGACTCTTGGAACACCATATATTTT,CASSPDSWNTIYF
TRBJ2-5,TRBV5-6,TRBD2,.,TGTGCCAGCAGCTTGAGTGGCGGGGGTAACCAAGAGACCCAGTACTTC,CASSLSGGGNQETQYF
TRBJ2-5,TRBV6-5,TRBD2,once,TGTGCCAGCAGTTACGCTAGCGGGGGAGGAGCCCAGTACTTC,CASSYASGGGAQYF
TRBJ1-3,TRBV19,.,.,TGTGCCAGTAGTTCCGGACTTCGATCCGGAAACACCATATATTTT,CASSSGLRSGNTIYF
TRBJ1-3,TRBV7-6,.,.,TGTGCCAGCAGCTCCGGAGTTGGTGGAAACACCATATATTTT,CASSSGVGGNTIYF
TRBJ1-2,TRBV14,.,once,TGTGCCAGCAGCCAAGACCGGTCTTATGGCTACACCTTC,CASSQDRSYGYTF
TRBJ2-1,TRBV5-4,.,.,TGTGCCAGCAGCTTGTTCGGCGGTAGCTCCTACAATGAGCAGTTCTTC,CASSLFGGSSYNEQFF
TRBJ2-7,TRBV7-9,.,.,TGTGCCAGCAGCTTCGAAGAGGACTACGAGCAGTACTTC,CASSFEEDYEQYF
TRBJ2-7,TRBV7-2,TRBD2,.,TGTGCCAGCAGCTTAGCTGTGAGGCTAGCGGGAGGGCCGGGAGAGCAGTACTTC,CASSLAVRLAGGPGEQYF
TRBJ2-7,TRBV10-2,.,.,TGCGCCAGCAGGGGAGCGTACGAGCAGTACTTC,CASRGAYEQYF